This T cell receptor beta chain was documented in a study of shared clonotypes between healthy human individuals. Across the study: CD8 memory received one plate per donor, CD8 naive two, CD4 memory three and CD4 naive three.

This CDR3 is 14 amino acids long. Trimming took off 7 bases at V and 5 bases at J, with 17 bases between the two ends. CDR1 and CDR2 from the germline V gene are MDHEN and SYDVKM. Some clones are missing from TCRdb's copy, which holds only in-frame ones; the method was immunoSEQ multiplex PCR. The table has around 1.1 million clones, roughly 80% seen once. The chain carries TRBV28 and TRBJ1-2; no reliable D call. The specimen sequenced was memory CD4+ T cells from PBMCs. Subset given: CD45RA-negative fraction. This receptor was identified in a man aged 18-30 years in good health. Some clones in this sample may be carry-over from other donors' samples. The CDR3 region has the DNA TGTGCCAGCACCGAGGGCCGTGGTTCATATGGCTACACCTTC. It is translated as CASTEGRGSYGYTF.